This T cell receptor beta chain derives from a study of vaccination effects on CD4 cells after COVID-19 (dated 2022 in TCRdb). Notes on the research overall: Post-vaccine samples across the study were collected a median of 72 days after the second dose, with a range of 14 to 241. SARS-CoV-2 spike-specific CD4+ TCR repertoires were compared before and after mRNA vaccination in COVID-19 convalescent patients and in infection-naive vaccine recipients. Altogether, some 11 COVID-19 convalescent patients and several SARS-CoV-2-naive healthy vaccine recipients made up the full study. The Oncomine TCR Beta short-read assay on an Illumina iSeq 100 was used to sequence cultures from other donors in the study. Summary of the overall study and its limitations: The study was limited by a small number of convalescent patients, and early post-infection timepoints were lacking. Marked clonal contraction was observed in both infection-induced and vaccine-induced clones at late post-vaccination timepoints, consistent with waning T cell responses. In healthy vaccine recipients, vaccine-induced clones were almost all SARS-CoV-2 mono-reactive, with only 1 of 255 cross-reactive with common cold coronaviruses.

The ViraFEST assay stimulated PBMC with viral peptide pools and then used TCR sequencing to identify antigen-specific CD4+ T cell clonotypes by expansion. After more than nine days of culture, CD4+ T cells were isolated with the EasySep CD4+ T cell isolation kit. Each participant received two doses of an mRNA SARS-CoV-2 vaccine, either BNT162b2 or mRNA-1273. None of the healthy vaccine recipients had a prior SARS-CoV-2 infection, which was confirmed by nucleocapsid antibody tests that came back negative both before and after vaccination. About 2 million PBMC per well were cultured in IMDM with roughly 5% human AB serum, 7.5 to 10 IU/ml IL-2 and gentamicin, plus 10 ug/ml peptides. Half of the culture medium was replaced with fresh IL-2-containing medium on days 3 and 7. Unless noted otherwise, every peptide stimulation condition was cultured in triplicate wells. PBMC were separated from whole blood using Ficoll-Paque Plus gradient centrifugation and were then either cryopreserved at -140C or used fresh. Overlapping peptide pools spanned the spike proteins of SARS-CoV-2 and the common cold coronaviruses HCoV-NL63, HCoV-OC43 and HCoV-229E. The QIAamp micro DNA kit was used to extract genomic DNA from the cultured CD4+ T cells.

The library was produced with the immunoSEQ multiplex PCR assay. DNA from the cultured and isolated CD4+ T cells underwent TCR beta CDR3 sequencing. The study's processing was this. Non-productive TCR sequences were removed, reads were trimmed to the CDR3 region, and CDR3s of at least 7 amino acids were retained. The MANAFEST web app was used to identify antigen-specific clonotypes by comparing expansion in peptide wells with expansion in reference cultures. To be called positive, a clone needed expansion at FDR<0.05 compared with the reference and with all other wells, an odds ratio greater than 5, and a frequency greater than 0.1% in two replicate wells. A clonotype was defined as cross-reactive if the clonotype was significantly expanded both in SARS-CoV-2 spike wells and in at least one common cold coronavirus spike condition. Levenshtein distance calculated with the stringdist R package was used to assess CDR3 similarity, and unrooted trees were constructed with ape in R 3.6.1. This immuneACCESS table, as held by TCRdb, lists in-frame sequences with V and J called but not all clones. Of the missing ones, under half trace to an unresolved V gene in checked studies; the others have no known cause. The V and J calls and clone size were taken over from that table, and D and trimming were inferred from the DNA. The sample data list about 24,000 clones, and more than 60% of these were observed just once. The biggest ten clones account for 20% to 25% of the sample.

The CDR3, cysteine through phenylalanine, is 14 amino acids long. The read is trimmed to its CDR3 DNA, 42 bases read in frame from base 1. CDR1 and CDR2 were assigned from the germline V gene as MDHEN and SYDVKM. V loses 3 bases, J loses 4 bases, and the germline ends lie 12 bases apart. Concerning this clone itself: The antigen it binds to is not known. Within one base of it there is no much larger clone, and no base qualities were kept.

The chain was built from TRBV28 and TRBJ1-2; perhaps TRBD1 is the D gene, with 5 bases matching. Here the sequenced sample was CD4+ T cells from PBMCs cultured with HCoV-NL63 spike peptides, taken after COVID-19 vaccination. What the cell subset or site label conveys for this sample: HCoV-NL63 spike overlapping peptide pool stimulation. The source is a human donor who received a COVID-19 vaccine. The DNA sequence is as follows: TGTGCCAGCAGTTTGGCAGGGATGATCTATGGCTACACCTTC. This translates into CASSLAGMIYGYTF.